A selection of T cell receptor beta chains follows, all from one sample in a study of blood T cells in healthy people across ages. TCRdb ran MiXCR on the 5' RACE reads and lists one entry per CDR3 protein. The sample shows about 1,500,000 distinct CDR3 sequences, approximately 30% of them seen only once. The source material was blood. These receptor sequences come from a woman younger than 45 in good health. CDR3s include the opening cysteine and the closing phenylalanine or tryptophan. The D gene is left open where the match is weak. Expanded clones get a size class; other rows say once, few or many, or leave the size out.

V gene	CDR3 length	clone size	J gene	D gene	CDR3 DNA	CDR3 protein
TRBV20-1	15	.	TRBJ2-3	TRBD2	TGCAGTGCTAGAGACGGGGGGGCCCTCACAGATACGCAGTATTTT	CSARDGGALTDTQYF
TRBV29-1	12	many	TRBJ2-3	.	TGCAGCGTTGAGGGTAGCACAGATACGCAGTATTTT	CSVEGSTDTQYF
TRBV28	13	.	TRBJ2-4	.	TGTGCCAGCAGTTTGGGCCTTCAAAAGGAGCAGTACTTC	CASSLGLQKEQYF
TRBV7-3	14	few	TRBJ1-2	.	TGTGCCAGCAGCTTAAAGGAGGGTGGCTATGGCTACACCTTC	CASSLKEGGYGYTF
TRBV9	15	.	TRBJ2-1	TRBD2	TGTGCCAGCAACTACGGGGGGGACGGGAGCGATGAGCAGTTCTTC	CASNYGGDGSDEQFF
TRBV4-2	18	.	TRBJ2-3	TRBD2	TGTGCCAGCAGCCAAGAATTGCGGGGGGGAATAGGTACAGATACGCAGTATTTT	CASSQELRGGIGTDTQYF
TRBV7-9	13	.	TRBJ2-2	.	TGTGCCAGCAGCCCCCGCGGTGGCGGGGAGCCGTTTTTT	CASSPRGGGEPFF
TRBV20-1	14	.	TRBJ1-1	TRBD1	TGCAGTGCTCGCGGACTCAACAGGGGCACTGAAGCTTTCTTT	CSARGLNRGTEAFF
TRBV5-1	11	.	TRBJ1-1	.	TGCGCCAGCCATTGGGGGACTGAAGCTTTCTTT	CASHWGTEAFF
TRBV20-1	13	few	TRBJ2-3	.	TGCAGTGCTAGAGAGGGGAGCGGGGATACGCAGTATTTT	CSAREGSGDTQYF
TRBV2	14	few	TRBJ1-2	.	TGTGCCAGCAGTGAAGAAAACAGCAACTATGGCTACACCTTC	CASSEENSNYGYTF
TRBV18	17	few	TRBJ1-5	.	TGTGCCAGCTCCAGGCGGGATGGACACACGGGCAATCAGCCCCAGCATTTT	CASSRRDGHTGNQPQHF
TRBV9	15	few	TRBJ2-1	.	TGTGCCAGCAGCGTAGCCTCCCTAGACCAAGAGACCCAGTTCTTC	CASSVASLDQETQFF
TRBV7-9	12	many	TRBJ2-7	.	TGTGCCTCTACTTTCCGGGACGACGAGCAGTACTTC	CASTFRDDEQYF
TRBV7-9	15	.	TRBJ2-3	.	TGTGCCAGCAGAGTGGGGGCTGGGAGCACAGATACGCAGTATTTT	CASRVGAGSTDTQYF
TRBV28	12	.	TRBJ1-1	.	TGTGCCAGCAACGTGGGGGAGTGGCGAGCTTTCTTT	CASNVGEWRAFF